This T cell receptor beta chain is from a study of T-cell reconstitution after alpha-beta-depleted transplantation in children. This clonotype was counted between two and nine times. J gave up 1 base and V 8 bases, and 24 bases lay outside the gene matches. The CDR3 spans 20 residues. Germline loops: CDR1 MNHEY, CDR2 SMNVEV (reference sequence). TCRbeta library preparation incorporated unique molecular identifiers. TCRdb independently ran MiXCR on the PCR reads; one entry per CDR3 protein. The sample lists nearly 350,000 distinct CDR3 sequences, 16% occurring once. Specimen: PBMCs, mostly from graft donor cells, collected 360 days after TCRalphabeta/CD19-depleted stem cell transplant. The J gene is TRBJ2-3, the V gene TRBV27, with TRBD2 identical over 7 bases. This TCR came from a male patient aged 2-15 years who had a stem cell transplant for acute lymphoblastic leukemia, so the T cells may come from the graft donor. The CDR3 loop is CASSLLLQRAGEGRTDTQYF. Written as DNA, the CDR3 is TGTGCCAGCTCCCTCCTTCTACAACGGGCGGGAGAAGGGCGCACAGATACGCAGTATTTT.